These 3 T cell receptor beta chains share one sample of origin, sequenced in a study of OX40 agonist ivuxolimab in advanced cancers. This table comes from immunoSEQ multiplex PCR, and its TCRdb copy is limited to in-frame clones, with some not included. The sample records under 40,000 clones, about four fifths being singletons. Sample: CD4+ or CD8+ T cells sorted from blood, taken in a trial of the OX40 agonist ivuxolimab. These receptors originate from an adult with an advanced solid tumor such as melanoma, head and neck, liver or kidney cancer.

J is TRBJ1-2 and V is TRBV30, with 9 bases lining up with TRBD1. The ends lost 4 bases at V and 7 bases at J; junction bases unmatched: 7. Germline CDR1 is GTSNPN and CDR2 is SVGIG (reference sequence). The CDR3 sequence is 13 residues long. The CDR3 spells CAWNQQGASGYTF. The DNA for the CDR3 is TGTGCCTGGAACCAACAGGGGGCGAGTGGCTACACCTTC.

This clone was recorded a few times. This specimen includes other DNA sequences encoding the same CDR3. The V and J genes are TRBV5-4 and TRBJ2-5; 10 bases map to TRBD2. Germline trimming cut 0 bases from V and 5 bases from J; bases unmatched to any gene: 4. This CDR3 comprises 15 residues. CDR1 SGHNT and CDR2 YYREEE come from the germline V gene (reference sequence). The CDR3 sequence is CASSLASGRGETQYF. The CDR3 nucleotides read TGTGCCAGCAGCTTGGCAAGCGGGAGGGGTGAGACCCAGTACTTC. Full variable domain (rest looked up from reference TRBV5-4 and TRBJ2-5): ETGVTQSPTHLIKTRGQQVTLRCSSQSGHNTVSWYQQALGQGPQFIFQYYREEENGRGNFPPRFSGLQFPNYSSELNVNALELDDSALYLCASSLASGRGETQYFGPGTRLLVL.

This chain joins TRBV27 and TRBJ1-2, with no clear D. Germline CDR1 reads MNHEY; CDR2 reads SMNVEV (reference sequence). This CDR3 comprises 13 residues. Between the trimmed V and J ends, which lost 5 bases and 8 bases, there was a span of 15 bases. CDR3 nucleotide sequence: TGTGCCAGCAGTCAGACAACTGCCGCCGGCTACACCTTC. Translating gives CASSQTTAAGYTF.